What follows describes a single T cell receptor beta chain. This clonotype was detected only a few times. Its binding antigen is unknown. One base away there is no much larger clone; base qualities are not given. The TCR beta CDR3 regions were amplified from RNA transcripts. The TCR CDR3 was subjected to a first round of RT-PCR using the HTBI primer set and the Qiagen OneStep RT-PCR kit. Libraries were constructed in a second round of multiplex PCR, after which size selection and purification were carried out. Libraries were sequenced paired-end with 100 bp reads on an Illumina HiSeq2000. In the authors' own workflow: SOAPnuke was used to process the raw data, throwing out any read that contained adapters or uncalled bases, had a mean Phred below 15, or lacked an exact constant-primer or identifier match. High-quality paired reads were merged with COPE v1.2.5, and unique nucleotide sequences were defined as clonotypes. MiTCR v1.1 was used to align clonotypes to the IMGT TRBV, TRBD and TRBJ reference segments. Analysis was restricted to V-J combinations with a frequency above 0.0001, which covered about 99% of repertoires. The TCS score was defined as the ratio of F50 (clonal expansion) to E x V (chaos), calculated using BLOSUM62-based TCRdist between CDR3 peptides within each V-J. Welch's t-statistics and random forest reduced around 550 V-J features to 13, which were used in a naive Bayes classifier (R e1071). TCRdb reprocessing: public reads trimmed at Q25 with fastp, clones called with MiXCR, in-frame beta chains kept. Here each entry gathers all rows of one CDR3 protein and keeps the most common genes and DNA. TCRdb, rather than the study authors, made the V and J calls. The sample table lists hundreds of thousands of distinct CDR3 sequences, approximately 14% of them with a count of one. Together, the top ten hold 13% to 15% of the sample.

The record originates from a study of T cells in Graves' hyperthyroidism and ophthalmopathy (dated by TCRdb to about 2019). For the study in its entirety: Peripheral blood was collected at initial diagnosis, before any treatment. TCR V-J signatures able to tell the groups apart were searched for in a discovery cohort of 90 to 100 patients, of whom fewer than 45 had Graves' ophthalmopathy and about 60 had stable Graves' hyperthyroidism. Prospective prediction of ophthalmopathy was tested in an independent validation cohort consisting of roughly 20 hyperthyroidism patients and approximately 16 patients who later progressed to ophthalmopathy. The 100 or so discovery patients were divided at random into training and test sets in a 7:3 ratio. Thyroid tissue and blood T-cell repertoires from about six Graves' hyperthyroidism patients were also compared in the study. Once sampling was done, hyperthyroidism patients were given methimazole at a starting dose of 30 mg daily, whereas ophthalmopathy patients were given high-dose intravenous methylprednisolone. The paper reports TCR Vbeta CDR3 sequencing of some 140 peripheral blood samples: some 41 ophthalmopathy, around 80 hyperthyroidism and some 17 progressor patients.

Stable Graves' hyperthyroidism was defined as the absence of progression to ophthalmopathy over 18 months of follow-up. The hyperthyroidism patients were between 18 and 65 years old and newly diagnosed, with a disease duration of less than 2 months. The study excluded patients with uncontrolled infections, other autoimmune diseases, pregnancy or lactation. Diagnoses were established on the basis of clinical symptoms, serum thyroxine and TRAb, thyroid ultrasound, and orbital computed tomography. PBMCs were separated from roughly 9.3 ml of fresh peripheral blood using Ficoll-Paque density gradient centrifugation. Trizol reagent was used to extract total RNA, and RNA quality was then checked on an Agilent 2100 Bioanalyzer. On the study overall, not on this receptor specifically: Blood samples also contained most of the expanded thyroid clonotypes (frequency above 0.001), which suggests that blood repertoires may reflect thyroid immune responses. A 13 V-J signature model separated ophthalmopathy from stable hyperthyroidism, with over 85% sensitivity and roughly 82% specificity in cross-validation and 80%/75% in testing. In validation, progression to ophthalmopathy was predicted by the model with 55% to 71% sensitivity and nearly 75% specificity, a median of roughly six months before onset. No statistical method was used to fix the sample size in advance, and group allocation was not hidden from the investigators.

The TCR originated in a woman aged 18 to 35 with Graves' hyperthyroidism. What was sequenced was blood.

The CDR3 is CAVRGKTNTEAFF. In nucleotide form, the sequence is TGTGCCGTGCGCGGGAAGACGAACACTGAAGCTTTCTTT. The V and J segments used are TRBV18 and TRBJ1-1, with the D gene uncertain. The CDR3 starts with the cysteine, ends with the phenylalanine, and has 13 residues. Of the read, only the CDR3 DNA is kept; its 39 bases are in frame from base 1. Trimming takes 11 bases from V and 1 base from J, and the germline ends sit 14 bases apart. Via the germline V gene, CDR1 is KGHSH and CDR2 LQKENI.